This T cell receptor (beta chain) was identified in a study of blood T cells in healthy people across ages. This clonotype was observed a handful of times. Every sample gave at least 5 micrograms of total RNA when it was extracted. Next came a second PCR, run for about 6 to 12 cycles, which used a sample-barcoded 5' primer along with a J-beta primer mix. Each TCR beta cDNA got a 12-nucleotide random molecular identifier. TCRdb recomputed calls from the 5' RACE reads with MiXCR, one row per CDR3 protein. The top ten hold approximately 7.9% of the sample, which has 1.5 million or so distinct CDR3 sequences, about 40% seen once. Trimming removed 1 base at V and 5 bases at J, with 11 bases between. The germline V gene encodes CDR1 LGHNA and CDR2 YNFKEQ. The CDR3 is 14 residues long.

The specimen was blood. The chain has TRBV4-2 and TRBJ2-5; no reliable D call. The receptor's source is a woman aged 18-35 years in good health. The CDR3 protein is CASSQGSRRETQYF. The CDR3 DNA is TGTGCCAGCAGCCAAGGCTCTCGTAGGGAGACCCAGTACTTC.